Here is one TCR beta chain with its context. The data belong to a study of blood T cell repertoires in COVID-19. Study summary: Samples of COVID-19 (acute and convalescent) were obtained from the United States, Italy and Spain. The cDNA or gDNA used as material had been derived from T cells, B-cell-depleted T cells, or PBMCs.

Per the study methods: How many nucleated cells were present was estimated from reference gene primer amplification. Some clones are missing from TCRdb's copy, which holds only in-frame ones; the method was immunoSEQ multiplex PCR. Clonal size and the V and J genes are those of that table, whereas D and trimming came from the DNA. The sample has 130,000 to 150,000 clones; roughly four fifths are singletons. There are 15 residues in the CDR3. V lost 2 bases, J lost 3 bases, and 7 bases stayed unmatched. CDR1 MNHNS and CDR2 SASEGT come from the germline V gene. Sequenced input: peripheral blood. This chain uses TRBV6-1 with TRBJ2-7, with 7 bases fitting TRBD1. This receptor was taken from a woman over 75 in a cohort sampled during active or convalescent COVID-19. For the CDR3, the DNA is TGTGCCAGCAGTGAAACTACAGGGGCACTCTACGAGCAGTACTTC. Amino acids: CASSETTGALYEQYF.